The 11 T cell receptor beta chains below all came from one sample that was sequenced in a study of cytomegalovirus exposure and HLA in healthy donors. The PCR ran on 60 Vbeta and 13 Jbeta primers. Only in-frame clones appear in the TCRdb table, and some are missing; sequencing was by immunoSEQ multiplex PCR. The sample has about 100,000 clones; around two thirds are singletons. The specimen sequenced was PBMCs. These receptors originate from a middle-aged man in good health and CMV-seropositive.

The rearrangement joins TRBV27 to TRBJ2-1; D is ambiguous. The germline V gene has CDR1 MNHEY and CDR2 SMNVEV (reference sequence). V gave up 2 bases and J gave up 7 bases, with 9 bases separating them. The CDR3 has 13 residues. The CDR3 protein is CASSLLPSNEQFF. CDR3 coding DNA: TGTGCCAGCAGTTTACTTCCTAGTAATGAGCAGTTCTTC.

The J gene is TRBJ2-7, the V gene TRBV6-6; TRBD1 agrees at 7 bases. The V gene end was trimmed by 9 bases and the J gene end by 5 bases; junction bases not matched to a gene: 10. This CDR3 has 13 residues. The germline V gene has CDR1 MNHNY and CDR2 SVGAGI (reference sequence). The CDR3 protein is CASTINRGHEQYF. CDR3 nucleotide sequence: TGTGCCAGTACCATCAACAGGGGCCACGAGCAGTACTTC.

The CDR3 nucleotides read TGTGCCATCAGTGATGAGGCTACTGAAGCTTTCTTT. It codes for CAISDEATEAFF. The chain carries TRBV10-3 and TRBJ1-1; no clear D gene. CDR1 and CDR2 from the germline V gene are ENHRY and SYGVKD. CDR3 length: 12 residues. V lost 3 bases and J lost 5, with 7 bases in between.

This clone was seen a handful of times. The CDR3 loop is CASSSWGDGYTF. CDR3 in DNA: TGTGCCAGCAGTTCATGGGGAGATGGCTACACCTTC. The chain couples TRBV5-6 to TRBJ1-2; D remains unclear. Trimming cost V 5 bases and J 6 bases, with 11 bases left between them. CDR1 is SGHDT, CDR2 YYEEEE, per germline. The CDR3 consists of 12 residues.

This chain uses TRBV4-2 with TRBJ2-7; 8 bases match TRBD2. In germline, CDR1 is LGHNA, CDR2 YNFKEQ. The CDR3 runs 13 residues. The trim removed 3 bases at V and 5 bases at J, leaving 3 bases unmatched. The CDR3 region is CASSQVSGDEQYF. The CDR3 nucleotides read TGTGCCAGCAGCCAGGTTAGCGGGGACGAGCAGTACTTC.

V usage is TRBV5-1 and J usage is TRBJ2-5; TRBD2 matches 13 bases. Germline V gene sequence: CDR1 SGHRS, CDR2 YFSETQ. V gave up 4 bases and J gave up 2 bases; unmatched junction bases: 5. The CDR3 loop spans 16 amino acids. This chain's CDR3 is CASSPGTSGVQETQYF. In DNA form, the CDR3 reads TGCGCCAGCAGCCCTGGGACTAGCGGGGTACAAGAGACCCAGTACTTC.

J is TRBJ2-1 and V is TRBV27; 10 bases line up with TRBD2. The CDR3 runs 15 residues. With 4 bases clipped from V and 4 bases from J, the junction kept 4 bases outside the gene matches. In germline, CDR1 is MNHEY, CDR2 SMNVEV (reference sequence). The CDR3 spells CASSSGLAAYNEQFF. CDR3 nucleotide sequence: TGTGCCAGCAGTTCAGGACTAGCGGCTTACAATGAGCAGTTCTTC.

The chain recombines TRBV5-1 with TRBJ1-1; maybe TRBD1 (6 bases). The CDR3 consists of 15 residues. In germline, CDR1 is SGHRS, CDR2 YFSETQ. V gave up 2 bases and J gave up 0 bases, with 11 bases separating them. CDR3: CASSFNTGLNTEAFF. CDR3 sequence (DNA): TGCGCCAGCAGCTTCAACACAGGGCTGAACACTGAAGCTTTCTTT.

A few counts support this clone. CDR3 in amino acids: CASSINRDSYEQYF. The CDR3 bases are TGTGCCAGTAGTATCAACCGGGACAGTTACGAGCAGTACTTC. The V call is TRBV19, the J call TRBJ2-7, with 7 bases that match TRBD1. The CDR3 sequence is 14 residues long. The germline gives CDR1 LNHDA, CDR2 SQIVND (reference sequence). V lost 3 bases and J lost 4; bases outside the gene matches: 6.

On this clone itself: The junction shows a germline mismatch at one end, possibly a read error. V usage is TRBV2 and J usage is TRBJ2-5; D might be TRBD2 (6 bases). The CDR3 runs to 14 residues. Germline-derived CDR1 and CDR2 are SNHLY and FYNNEI. This CDR3 is CAGSEGQGGETQYF. The CDR3 DNA reads TGTGCCGGCAGTGAGGGTCAGGGAGGAGAGACCCAGTACTTC. Drawing the rest from reference TRBV2 and TRBJ2-5, the complete variable domain is EPEVTQTPSHQVTQMGQEVILRCVPISNHLYFYWYRQILGQKVEFLVSFYNNEISEKSEIFDDQFSVERPDGSNFTLKIRSTKLEDSAMYFCAGSEGQGGETQYFGPGTRLLVL.

The chain joins TRBV6-6 to TRBJ1-1, with D possibly matching TRBD1 (6 bases). Trimming left V 5 bases short and J 11 bases short, with 15 bases between. Germline CDR1 MNHNY, CDR2 SVGAGI (reference sequence). This CDR3 is 12 amino acids long. The CDR3 DNA is TGTGCCAGCAGTCGGGACACCTTCGAGGCTTTCTTT. Translation gives CASSRDTFEAFF.